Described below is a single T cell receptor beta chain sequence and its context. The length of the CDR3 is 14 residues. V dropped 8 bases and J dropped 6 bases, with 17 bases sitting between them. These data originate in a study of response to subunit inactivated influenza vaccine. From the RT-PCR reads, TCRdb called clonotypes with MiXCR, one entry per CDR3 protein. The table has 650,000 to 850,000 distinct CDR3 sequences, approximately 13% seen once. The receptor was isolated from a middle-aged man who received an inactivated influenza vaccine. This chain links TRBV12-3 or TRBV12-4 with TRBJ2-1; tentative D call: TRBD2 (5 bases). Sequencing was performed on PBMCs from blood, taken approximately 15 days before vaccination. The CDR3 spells CASEDSRLSNEQFF. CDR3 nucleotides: TGTGCCAGCGAGGACTCTCGCCTTTCCAATGAGCAGTTCTTC.